The TCR beta chain described here comes from a study of CD8 T cells in ankylosing spondylitis. Findings and limits, study-wide: As reported, disease-linked clones showed significant enrichment in matched ankylosing spondylitis synovial fluid.

The germline V and J ends were trimmed by 3 bases and 3 bases, with 9 bases remaining between them. CDR3 length equals 12 residues. CDR1 is SQVTM, CDR2 ANQGSEA, per germline. One entry per CDR3 protein, called by TCRdb with MiXCR from the 5' RACE reads. The repertoire includes 200,000 to 300,000 distinct CDR3 sequences, 10% to 13% of them detected once, and 2.6% sits in the top ten. This clonotype came up many times. No antigen is known for it. The rearrangement links TRBV29-1 to TRBJ2-7; possibly TRBD2 for D (5 bases). The clonotype originates from a male donor with ankylosing spondylitis or in good health (not recorded which). Sequencing was carried out using blood, either unsorted or a sorted T cell fraction (not recorded which). This chain's CDR3 is CSVEYEGYEQYF. CDR3 bases: TGCAGCGTTGAGTATGAGGGCTACGAGCAGTACTTC.